A single TCR beta chain is shown here with its context. Its cognate antigen has yet to be identified. No much larger clone exists at a distance of one base, and base qualities are not known. Genomic DNA was isolated from the sorted cells so that the TCRbeta CDR3 region could be sequenced. TCRbeta CDR3 regions were sequenced using the immunoSEQ Assay. This immuneACCESS table, as held by TCRdb, lists in-frame sequences with V and J called but not all clones. Of the missing ones, under half trace to an unresolved V gene in checked studies; the others have no known cause. Recorded for this sample are tens of thousands of clones; about 90% of them occurred a single time. The top ten clones comprise 4% to 5% of the sample. The trial excluded patients who had a history of autoimmune disease or were on systemic immunosuppression. Peripheral blood for TCR sequencing was collected from all dose cohorts at baseline, on cycle 4 day 1, and on cycle 7 day 1. The samples were drawn from a first-in-human, open-label, multicenter phase I dose-escalation trial of ivuxolimab. Adults with locally advanced or metastatic head and neck squamous cell, hepatocellular, melanoma or renal cell carcinoma were enrolled in the trial. CD4+ and CD8+ T cells were sorted separately from peripheral blood before TCR sequencing.

Inclusive of the bounding cysteine and phenylalanine, the CDR3 is 14 residues long. Only the CDR3 part of the read is kept: 42 bases, read in frame from the first base. The germline V gene encodes CDR1 MNHEY and CDR2 SVGAGI. V is shortened by 0 bases, J by 3 bases, and the region joining them spans 9 bases. This sample is part of a study of OX40 agonist ivuxolimab in advanced cancers. Notes on the research overall: Ivuxolimab was an agonistic, fully human IgG2 monoclonal antibody directed against OX40 (CD134), a costimulatory receptor. Intravenous ivuxolimab was administered to patients every 2 weeks at six dose levels: 0.01, 0.1, 0.3, 1.5, 3 and 10 mg/kg. Of the approximately 53 patients in dose escalation, about 20 had hepatocellular carcinoma, some 15 had melanoma, 9 had renal cell carcinoma and 9 had head and neck cancer. In the dose-escalation cohort, 82.7% of patients were male, and the mean age was approximately 60 years with a range of roughly 20 to 79. Patients were allowed to have had prior anti-PD-1, anti-PD-L1 or anti-CTLA-4 therapy, and around 40% of the dose-escalation patients had previously received checkpoint inhibitors. Partial responses occurred in three dose-escalation patients, of whom one had hepatocellular carcinoma and two had cutaneous melanoma. The purpose of peripheral TCRbeta sequencing was to test whether ivuxolimab changed TCR sequence diversity and led to clonal T-cell expansion. The paper reports the monotherapy dose-escalation portion (N of about 50 patients) of the phase I ivuxolimab trial.

Study-wide conclusions, independent of this receptor: At doses of 0.1 to 3.0 mg/kg, clonal expansion of both CD4+ and CD8+ T cells in blood was seen between baseline and week 6. On average, CD8+ T cells showed more expanded clones than CD4+ T cells after ivuxolimab. Which antigens the clonally expanded peripheral T cells were specific for was not determined. Low levels of normalized T-cell clonal expansion were also seen in some patients who did not respond. In the 0.1-3.0 mg/kg groups, partial responders were among the patients with the lowest normalized peripheral clonal expansion, particularly in CD8+ T cells.

The sample was CD4+ or CD8+ T cells sorted from blood, taken in a trial of the OX40 agonist ivuxolimab. The chain is made from TRBV6-5 and TRBJ2-7; tentative D gene TRBD2, with 5 bases matching. The receptor's source is an adult with an advanced solid tumor such as melanoma, head and neck, liver or kidney cancer. At the DNA level, the sequence is TGTGCCAGCAGTTACTCGAGGGTTCACTACGAGCAGTACTTC. It translates to CASSYSRVHYEQYF.